The 8 T cell receptor beta chains reported below all come from one sample, sequenced in a study of blood T cell repertoires in COVID-19. Some clones are missing from TCRdb's copy, which holds only in-frame ones; the method was immunoSEQ multiplex PCR. The sample comprises fewer than 500,000 clones, around nine tenths of which are singletons, and 4% to 4.5% rests with the top ten. The sample consisted of peripheral blood. The receptors come from a woman aged 25 to 45 with acute or convalescent COVID-19.

The V call is TRBV9, the J call TRBJ2-2; 7 positions agree with TRBD2. The junction had 5 bases not matched to a gene; V was cut back by 3 bases and J by 0 bases. CDR3 length equals 16 residues. In germline, CDR1 is SGDLS, CDR2 YYNGEE. CDR3: CASSGRGVANTGELFF. CDR3 DNA sequence: TGTGCCAGCAGCGGCCGGGGGGTCGCGAACACCGGGGAGCTGTTTTTT.

This chain joins TRBV30 and TRBJ1-5; D may be TRBD1 (6 bases). V was clipped by 3 bases and J by 2 bases, with 17 bases between them. Per the germline V gene, CDR1 is GTSNPN and CDR2 is SVGIG (reference sequence). This CDR3 is 16 amino acids long. The DNA for the CDR3 is TGTGCCTGGAGGGAAAACACAGGGACGGGCAATCAGCCCCAGCATTTT. Its translation: CAWRENTGTGNQPQHF. Using reference TRBV30 and TRBJ1-5 for the parts outside the CDR3, the full variable domain is SQTIHQWPATLVQPVGSPLSLECTVEGTSNPNLYWYRQAAGRGLQLLFYSVGIGQISSEVPQNLSASRPQDRQFILSSKKLLLSDSGFYLCAWRENTGTGNQPQHFGDGTRLSIL.

The J gene is TRBJ2-1, the V gene TRBV11-2, with unresolved D. V was clipped by 2 bases and J by 4 bases, with 6 bases between them. Germline V lookup: CDR1 SGHAT, CDR2 FQNNGV. This CDR3 contains 13 residues. CDR3 amino acids: CASSLSVYNEQFF. The DNA for the CDR3 is TGTGCCAGCAGCTTATCGGTTTACAATGAGCAGTTCTTC.

This clone showed up just once. The chain is built from TRBV7-8 and TRBJ1-5; no clear D gene. Per germline, CDR1 SGHVS and CDR2 FQNEAQ. This CDR3 contains 16 residues. With 5 bases removed from V and 3 bases from J, the gap between germline ends came to 17 bases. CDR3 nucleotide sequence: TGTGCCAGCAGCCCATCCTGGGGAGGATCCAATCAGCCCCAGCATTTT. Residues: CASSPSWGGSNQPQHF.

The chain combines TRBV28 with TRBJ2-3; 9 nucleotides align to TRBD2. CDR1 and CDR2 from the germline V gene are MDHEN and SYDVKM. V trimming: 3 bases; J trimming: 1 base; junction bases outside the gene matches: 2. The CDR3 loop spans 15 amino acids. CDR3 amino acids: CASSFGGGGTDTQYF. In DNA, the CDR3 is TGTGCCAGCAGTTTTGGCGGGGGGGGCACAGATACGCAGTATTTT.

V usage is TRBV4-1 and J usage is TRBJ1-1, with 7 bases that match TRBD1. V lost 4 bases and J lost 5; bases outside the gene matches: 7. In germline, CDR1 is MGHRA, CDR2 YSYEKL. The CDR3 is 14 amino acids. CDR3 protein: CASSRYRGGTEAFF. For the CDR3, the DNA is TGCGCCAGCAGCCGCTACAGGGGTGGGACTGAAGCTTTCTTT.

The genes are TRBV5-6 and TRBJ2-3, with D possibly TRBD2 on 5 matching bases. CDR3 length equals 18 residues. CDR1 and CDR2 (germline): SGHDT, YYEEEE. With 2 bases removed from V and 0 bases from J, the gap between germline ends came to 19 bases. The CDR3 DNA is TGTGCCAGCAGCTTAACTATCTTTTCGACGGGAAGCACAGATACGCAGTATTTT. It translates to CASSLTIFSTGSTDTQYF.

The chain carries TRBV24-1 and TRBJ2-1; a weak D match, TRBD1 (5 bases). V was cut by 1 base and J by 6 bases, with 6 bases left in between. Germline lookup yields CDR1 KGHDR and CDR2 SFDVKD. The CDR3 spans 13 residues. CDR3 nucleotides: TGTGCCACCAGTGATTTCGACAGCAATGAGCAGTTCTTC. Its protein product is CATSDFDSNEQFF.